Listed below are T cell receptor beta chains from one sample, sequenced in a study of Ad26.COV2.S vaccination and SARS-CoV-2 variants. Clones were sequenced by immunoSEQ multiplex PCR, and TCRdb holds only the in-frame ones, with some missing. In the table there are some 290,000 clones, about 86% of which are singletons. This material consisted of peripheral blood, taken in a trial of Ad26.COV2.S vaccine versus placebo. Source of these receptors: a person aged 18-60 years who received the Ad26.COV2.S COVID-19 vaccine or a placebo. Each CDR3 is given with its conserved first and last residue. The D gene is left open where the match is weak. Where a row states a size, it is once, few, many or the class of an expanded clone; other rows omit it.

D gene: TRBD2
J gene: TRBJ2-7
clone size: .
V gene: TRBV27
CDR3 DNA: TGTGCCAGCAGTTCGCTAGCGGCTGGGTCCTACGAGCAGTACTTC
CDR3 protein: CASSSLAAGSYEQYF

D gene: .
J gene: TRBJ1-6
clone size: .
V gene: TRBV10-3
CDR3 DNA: TGTGCCATTGGGGTGGACCAAAATAATTCACCCCTCCACTTT
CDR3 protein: CAIGVDQNNSPLHF

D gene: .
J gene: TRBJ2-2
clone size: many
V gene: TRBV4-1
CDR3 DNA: TGCGCCAGCAGCCAAGTTAATTTAGGGGTGGACACCGGGGAGCTGTTTTTT
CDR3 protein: CASSQVNLGVDTGELFF

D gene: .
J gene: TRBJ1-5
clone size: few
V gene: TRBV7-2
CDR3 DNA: TGTGCCAGCAGCTCGGGGGGGGCCAGCAATCAGCCCCAGCATTTT
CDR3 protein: CASSSGGASNQPQHF

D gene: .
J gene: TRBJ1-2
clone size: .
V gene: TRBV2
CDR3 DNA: TGTGCCAGCAGTGGGTACAGGCAGGGGAATGGCTACACCTTC
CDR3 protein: CASSGYRQGNGYTF

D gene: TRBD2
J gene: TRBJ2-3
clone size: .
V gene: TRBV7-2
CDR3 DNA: TGTGCCAGCGCAGCGGGGGGAAGGGATACGCAGTATTTT
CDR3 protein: CASAAGGRDTQYF

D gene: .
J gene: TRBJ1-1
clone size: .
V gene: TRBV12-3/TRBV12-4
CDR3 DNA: TGTGCCAGCAGGAGCCGGGAGCCCTCAGTTTTCTTT
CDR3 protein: CASRSREPSVFF

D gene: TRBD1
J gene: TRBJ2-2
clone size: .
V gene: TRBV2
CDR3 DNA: TGTGCCAGCCAAGGGACAGTAGGTACCGGGGAGCTGTTTTTT
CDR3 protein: CASQGTVGTGELFF

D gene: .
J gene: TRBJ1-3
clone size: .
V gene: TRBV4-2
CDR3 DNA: TGTGCCAGCAGCCCTTCCTTCCTTAACCCTGGAAACACCATATATTTT
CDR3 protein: CASSPSFLNPGNTIYF

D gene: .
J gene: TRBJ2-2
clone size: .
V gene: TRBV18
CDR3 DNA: TGTGCCAGCTCACCTGGGTATGTGGGTACCTTATTCGCGAACACCGGGGAGCTGTTTTTT
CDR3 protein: CASSPGYVGTLFANTGELFF

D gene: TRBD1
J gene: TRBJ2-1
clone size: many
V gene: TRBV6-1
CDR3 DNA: TGTGCCAGCAGTGAAATTATTGGGACAGGGAGCAATGAGCAGTTCTTC
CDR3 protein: CASSEIIGTGSNEQFF

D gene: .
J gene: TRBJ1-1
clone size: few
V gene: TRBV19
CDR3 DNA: TGTGCCAGTACTTTTACGGGGACCTACATGAACACTGAAGCTTTCTTT
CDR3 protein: CASTFTGTYMNTEAFF

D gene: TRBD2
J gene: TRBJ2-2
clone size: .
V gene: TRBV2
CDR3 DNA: TGTGCCAGCAGATCTAGCGGGGGCAACTCGAACACCGGGGAGCTGTTTTTT
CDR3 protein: CASRSSGGNSNTGELFF

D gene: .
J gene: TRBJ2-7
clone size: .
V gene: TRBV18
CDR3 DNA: TGTGCCAGCTCACCACGGATCACCTACGAGCAGTACTTC
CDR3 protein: CASSPRITYEQYF

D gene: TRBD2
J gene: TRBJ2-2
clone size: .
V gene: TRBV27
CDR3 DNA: TGTGCCAGCAGGGAGACTAGCGGGGGGTACACCGGGGAGCTGTTTTTT
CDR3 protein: CASRETSGGYTGELFF

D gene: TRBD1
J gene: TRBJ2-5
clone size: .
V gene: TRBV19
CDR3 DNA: TGTGCCAGTAGTATGGGGACAGGGCTCGCACAATACCAAGAGACCCAGTACTTC
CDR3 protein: CASSMGTGLAQYQETQYF

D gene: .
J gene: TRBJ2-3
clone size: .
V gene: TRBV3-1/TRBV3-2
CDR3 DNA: TGTGCCAGCAGCCAAGCGGGGACTTCACTCATGAGATATACGCAGTATTTT
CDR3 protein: CASSQAGTSLMRYTQYF

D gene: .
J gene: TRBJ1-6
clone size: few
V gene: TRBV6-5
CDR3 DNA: TGTGCCAGCAGTTACCACATCCGAGGGGGTAATTCACCCCTCCACTTT
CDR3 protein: CASSYHIRGGNSPLHF

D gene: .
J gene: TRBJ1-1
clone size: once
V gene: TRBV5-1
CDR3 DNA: TGCGCCAGCAGCTTGGGGTCGGTTATAGGCACTGAAGCTTTCTTT
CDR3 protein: CASSLGSVIGTEAFF

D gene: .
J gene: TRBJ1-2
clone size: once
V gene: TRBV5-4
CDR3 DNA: TGTGCCAGCAGCTTGGACAGTTACTATGGCTACACCTTC
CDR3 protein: CASSLDSYYGYTF

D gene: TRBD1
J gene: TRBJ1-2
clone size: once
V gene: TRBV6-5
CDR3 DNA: TGTGCCAGCATTCATAGGGGGCCCTTCTATGGCTACACCTTC
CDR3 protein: CASIHRGPFYGYTF

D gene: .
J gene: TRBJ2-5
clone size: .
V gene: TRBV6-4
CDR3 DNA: TGTGCCAGCAGTGACTCGACTAGGGACATTGGACTGAAAGAGACCCAGTACTTC
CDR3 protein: CASSDSTRDIGLKETQYF

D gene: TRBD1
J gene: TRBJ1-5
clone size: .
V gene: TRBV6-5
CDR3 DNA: TGTGCCAGCAGGCCCCACAGGGGTAGCAATCAGCCCCAGCATTTT
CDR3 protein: CASRPHRGSNQPQHF

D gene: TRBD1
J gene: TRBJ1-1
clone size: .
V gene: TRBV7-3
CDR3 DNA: TGTGCCAGCAGCTCGAACCACGGACAGGGGGCTTTCTTT
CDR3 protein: CASSSNHGQGAFF